Included here is one T cell receptor beta chain sequence, with context. Per germline, CDR1 DFQATT and CDR2 SNEGSKA (reference sequence). The CDR3 is made up of 17 amino acids. Trimming took off 3 bases at V and 8 bases at J, with 26 bases between the two ends. This record belongs to a study of T-cell reconstitution after alpha-beta-depleted transplantation in children. The TCRbeta library was prepared with unique molecular identifiers. From the PCR reads, TCRdb called clonotypes with MiXCR, one entry per CDR3 protein. The sample includes a few hundred thousand distinct CDR3 sequences, more than 7.5% seen only once; the top ten take 5.1%.

This chain uses TRBV20-1 with TRBJ2-1; D may be TRBD2 (6 bases). The receptor comes from a human donor who donated a stem cell graft to a child with SCID. The sequences come from PBMCs from the stem cell graft donor, collected from the stem cell graft. CDR3 bases: TGCAGTGCTAGGGGGGTGTTTCCGGGGGTGCTTTGGGATGAGCAGTTCTTC. Translation: CSARGVFPGVLWDEQFF.